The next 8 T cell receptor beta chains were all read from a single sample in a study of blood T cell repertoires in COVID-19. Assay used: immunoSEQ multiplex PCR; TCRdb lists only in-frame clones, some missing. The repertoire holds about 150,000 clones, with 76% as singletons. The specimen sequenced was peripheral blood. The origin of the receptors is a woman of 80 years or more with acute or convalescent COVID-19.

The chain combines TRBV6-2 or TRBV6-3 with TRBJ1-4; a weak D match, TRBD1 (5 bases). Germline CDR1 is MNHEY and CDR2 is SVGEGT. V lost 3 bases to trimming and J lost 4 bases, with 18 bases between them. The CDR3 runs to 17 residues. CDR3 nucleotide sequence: TGTGCCAGCAGTTATGGGGTCGGGGGACTGATTAATGAAAAACTGTTTTTT. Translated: CASSYGVGGLINEKLFF.

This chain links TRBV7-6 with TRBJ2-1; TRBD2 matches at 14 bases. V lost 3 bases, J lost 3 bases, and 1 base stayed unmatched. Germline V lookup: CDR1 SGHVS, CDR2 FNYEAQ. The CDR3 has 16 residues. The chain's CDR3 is CASSLGTSGSYNEQFF. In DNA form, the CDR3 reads TGTGCCAGCAGCTTGGGGACTAGCGGGAGCTACAATGAGCAGTTCTTC.

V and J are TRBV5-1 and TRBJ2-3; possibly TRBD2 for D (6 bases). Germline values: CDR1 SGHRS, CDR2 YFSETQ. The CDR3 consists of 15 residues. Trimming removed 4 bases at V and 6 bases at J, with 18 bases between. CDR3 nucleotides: TGCGCCAGCAGCCTAATAGGCGGGAAGGGGGATACGCAGTATTTT. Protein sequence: CASSLIGGKGDTQYF.

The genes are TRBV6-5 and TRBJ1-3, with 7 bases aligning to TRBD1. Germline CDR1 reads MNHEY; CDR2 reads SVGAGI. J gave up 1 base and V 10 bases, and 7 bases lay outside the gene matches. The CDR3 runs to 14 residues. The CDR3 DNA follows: TGTGCCACCCATACAGGGGATTCTGGAAACACCATATATTTT. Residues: CATHTGDSGNTIYF.

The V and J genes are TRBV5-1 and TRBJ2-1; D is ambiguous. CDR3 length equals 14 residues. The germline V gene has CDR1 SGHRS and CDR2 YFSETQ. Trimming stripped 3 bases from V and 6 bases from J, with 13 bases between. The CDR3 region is CASSSPHPPNEQFF. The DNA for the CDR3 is TGCGCCAGCAGCTCCCCCCATCCCCCCAATGAGCAGTTCTTC. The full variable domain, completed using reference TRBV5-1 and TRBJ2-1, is KAGVTQTPRYLIKTRGQQVTLSCSPISGHRSVSWYQQTPGQGLQFLFEYFSETQRNKGNFPGRFSGRQFSNSRSEMNVSTLELGDSALYLCASSSPHPPNEQFFGPGTRLTVL.

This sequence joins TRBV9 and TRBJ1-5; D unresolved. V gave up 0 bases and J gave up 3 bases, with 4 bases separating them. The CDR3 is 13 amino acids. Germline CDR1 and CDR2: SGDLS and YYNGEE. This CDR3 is CASSVGHNQPQHF. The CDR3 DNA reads TGTGCCAGCAGCGTAGGTCACAATCAGCCCCAGCATTTT.

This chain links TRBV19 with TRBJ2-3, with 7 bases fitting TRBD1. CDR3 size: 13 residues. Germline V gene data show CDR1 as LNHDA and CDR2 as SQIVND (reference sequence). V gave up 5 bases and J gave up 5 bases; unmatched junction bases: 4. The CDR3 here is CASSRTGEDTQYF. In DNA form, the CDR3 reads TGTGCCAGTAGTCGTACAGGGGAAGATACGCAGTATTTT.

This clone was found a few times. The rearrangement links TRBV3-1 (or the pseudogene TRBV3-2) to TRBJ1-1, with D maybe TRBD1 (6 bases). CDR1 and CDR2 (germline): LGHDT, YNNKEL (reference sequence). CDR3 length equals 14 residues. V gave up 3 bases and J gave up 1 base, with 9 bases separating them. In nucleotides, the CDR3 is TGTGCCAGCAGCCATGACAGGTCGAACACTGAAGCTTTCTTT. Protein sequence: CASSHDRSNTEAFF.